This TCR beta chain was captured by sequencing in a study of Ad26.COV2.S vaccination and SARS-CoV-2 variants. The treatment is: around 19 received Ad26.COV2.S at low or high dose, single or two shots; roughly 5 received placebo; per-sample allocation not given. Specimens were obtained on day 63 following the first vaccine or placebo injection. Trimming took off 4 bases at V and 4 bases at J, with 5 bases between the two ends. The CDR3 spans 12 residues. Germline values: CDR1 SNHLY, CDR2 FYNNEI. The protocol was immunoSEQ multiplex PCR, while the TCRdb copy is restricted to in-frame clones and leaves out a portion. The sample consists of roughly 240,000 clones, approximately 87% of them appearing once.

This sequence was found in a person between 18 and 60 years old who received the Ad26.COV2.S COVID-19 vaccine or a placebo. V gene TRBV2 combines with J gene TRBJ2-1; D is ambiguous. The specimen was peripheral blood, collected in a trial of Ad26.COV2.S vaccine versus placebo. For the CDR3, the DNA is TGTGCCAGCAGTGTTCAATACAATGAGCAGTTCTTC. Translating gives CASSVQYNEQFF.